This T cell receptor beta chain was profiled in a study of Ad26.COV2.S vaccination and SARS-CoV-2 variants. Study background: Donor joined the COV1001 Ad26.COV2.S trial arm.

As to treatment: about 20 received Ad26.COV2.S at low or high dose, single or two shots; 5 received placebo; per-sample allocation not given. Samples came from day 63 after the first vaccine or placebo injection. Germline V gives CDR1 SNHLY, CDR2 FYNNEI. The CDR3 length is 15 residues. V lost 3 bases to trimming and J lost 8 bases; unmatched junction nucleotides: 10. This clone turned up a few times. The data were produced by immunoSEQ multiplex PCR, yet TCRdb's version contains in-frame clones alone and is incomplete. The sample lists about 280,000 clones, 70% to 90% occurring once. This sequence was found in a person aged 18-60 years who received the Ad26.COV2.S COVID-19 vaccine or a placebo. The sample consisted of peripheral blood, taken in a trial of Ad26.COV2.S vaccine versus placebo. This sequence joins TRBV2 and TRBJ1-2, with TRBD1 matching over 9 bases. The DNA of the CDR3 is TGTGCCAGCAGTGATTTTTTCGGACAGGGGAAAGGCTACACCTTC. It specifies CASSDFFGQGKGYTF. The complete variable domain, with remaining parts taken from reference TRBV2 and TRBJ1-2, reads EPEVTQTPSHQVTQMGQEVILRCVPISNHLYFYWYRQILGQKVEFLVSFYNNEISEKSEIFDDQFSVERPDGSNFTLKIRSTKLEDSAMYFCASSDFFGQGKGYTFGSGTRLTVV.